The clone carrying this T cell receptor beta chain occurred a few times. The V segment lost 2 bases and the J segment 3 bases; nucleotides outside the gene matches: 3. Looked up from germline, CDR1 is MNHEY and CDR2 is SMNVEV (reference sequence). The CDR3 loop spans 15 amino acids. Unique molecular identifiers were built into the TCRbeta library. TCRdb re-analysed the PCR reads in MiXCR, keeping a single row per CDR3 protein. The sample holds around 360,000 distinct CDR3 sequences, about a tenth seen once. This sample stems from a study of T-cell reconstitution after alpha-beta-depleted transplantation in children.

The chain carries TRBV27 and TRBJ1-1; 10 bases line up with TRBD1. This specimen was PBMCs from the stem cell graft donor, taken from the stem cell graft. The source of this sequence is a human donor who donated a stem cell graft to a child with acute lymphoblastic leukemia. The CDR3 sequence is CASSLRTGGDTEAFF. In DNA form, the CDR3 reads TGTGCCAGCAGTTTAAGGACAGGGGGGGACACTGAAGCTTTCTTT.